The clone carrying this T cell receptor (beta chain) has just a few counts. The antigen is undetermined. CDR1 and CDR2 from the germline V gene are MRHNA and SNTAGT. The CDR3 is 13 residues long. This specimen comes from a study of cytomegalovirus exposure and HLA in healthy donors. Study-level points and caveats: With later analysis, a missense DCLRE1C variant became linked to TCR beta V- and J-gene trimming.

A multiplex PCR was run with 60 Vbeta primers and 13 Jbeta primers. Sequencing was performed with immunoSEQ multiplex PCR; in TCRdb, only in-frame clones are kept and a portion is missing. This repertoire shows under 200,000 clones, approximately 84% found once; its top ten account for about 6%. Though nominally healthy at sampling, donors likely had unrecorded immune exposures. The V gene is TRBV6-4, the J gene TRBJ2-5; 7 positions agree with TRBD2. The J call may be mistaken, given a closer DNA end match to TRBJ2-7. The source is a woman in her thirties in good health and CMV-seropositive. Specimen: PBMCs. The CDR3 DNA sequence: TGTGCCAGCAGCCGCATGCGGGGGAACGAGCAGTACTTC. It yields the protein CASSRMRGNEQYF.